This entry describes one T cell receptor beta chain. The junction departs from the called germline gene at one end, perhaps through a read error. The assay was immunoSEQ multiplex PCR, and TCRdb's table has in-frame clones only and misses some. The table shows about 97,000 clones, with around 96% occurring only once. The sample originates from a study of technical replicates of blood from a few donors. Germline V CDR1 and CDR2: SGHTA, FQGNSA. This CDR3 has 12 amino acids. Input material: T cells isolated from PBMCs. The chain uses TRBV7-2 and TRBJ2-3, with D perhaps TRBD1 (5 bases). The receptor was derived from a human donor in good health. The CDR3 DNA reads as TGTGCCAGCAGCTTAGCGACAGCTACGCAGTATTTT. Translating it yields CASSLATATQYF.